The source of this T cell receptor (beta chain) is a study of CD8+ T cells in alopecia areata. V lost 3 bases and J 8 bases, leaving 17 bases between the germline ends. The V gene's germline CDR1 is SGHRS and CDR2 YFSETQ. CDR3 length: 15 amino acids. The authors extracted RNA and reverse transcribed it into cDNA as the sequencing template. Repertoires were generated with immunoSEQ multiplex PCR, while TCRdb's copy carries only in-frame clones and drops some. The top ten clones hold about 16% of a sample with some 98,000 clones, 60% to 75% of them seen once. Points from the study as a whole: Sequencing of scalp samples also includes resident alphabeta T cells from normal skin.

Noted treatment: oral pan-JAK inhibitor, 5-10 mg twice daily. As for this clone: What it recognizes is unknown. Other DNA sequences of this sample code for an identical CDR3.

The rearrangement uses TRBV5-1 and TRBJ2-2; possible D gene TRBD1, 6 bases. This clonotype was sampled from a human donor with alopecia areata. The specimen was CD8+ T cells sorted from blood, collected at week 4, from a patient treated with tofacitinib. DNA of the CDR3: TGCGCCAGCAGCTCTCCGGGACAAGGATCTGGGGAGCTGTTTTTT. It translates to CASSSPGQGSGELFF.